These 22 T cell receptor beta chains were all obtained from the same sample, sequenced in a study of control samples from healthy donors and cancer patients. Clones were sequenced by immunoSEQ multiplex PCR, and TCRdb holds only the in-frame ones, with some missing. The sample comprises hundreds of thousands of clones, approximately 80% of which are singletons, and 13% rests with the top ten. The sample consisted of PBMCs. All receptors come from a woman in her sixties or seventies with lung cancer.

This chain joins TRBV28 and TRBJ2-2; unclear D gene. Per the germline V gene, CDR1 is MDHEN and CDR2 is SYDVKM. This CDR3 is 18 amino acids long. V lost 3 bases to trimming and J lost 0 bases, with 17 bases between them. Written as DNA, the CDR3 is TGTGCCAGCAGTTTTCTTTTTAGGTGGGCAGCGAACACCGGGGAGCTGTTTTTT. Its translation: CASSFLFRWAANTGELFF.

The V call is TRBV6-5, the J call TRBJ2-1, with a possible D match to TRBD1 (6 bases). This CDR3 region has 13 residues. V lost 6 bases, J lost 6 bases, and 12 bases lay in between. CDR1 and CDR2 from the germline V gene are MNHEY and SVGAGI. CDR3 sequence (DNA): TGTGCCAGCAGCCTATACAGGGTCAATGAGCAGTTCTTC. Protein product: CASSLYRVNEQFF.

The rearrangement links TRBV6-6 to TRBJ1-1; D unresolved. The CDR3 sequence is 13 residues long. V lost 7 bases, J lost 3 bases, and 12 bases lay in between. Per the germline V gene, CDR1 is MNHNY and CDR2 is SVGAGI (reference sequence). CDR3 in DNA: TGTGCCAGCAAATACAGCGGGGACACTGAAGCTTTCTTT. Translated, it gives CASKYSGDTEAFF.

This clone came up a few times. This chain links TRBV4-1 with TRBJ1-3; D not certain. This CDR3 has 16 amino acids. V lost 0 bases and J 2 bases, leaving 11 bases between the germline ends. Germline V gene lookup returns CDR1 MGHRA and CDR2 YSYEKL. CDR3 residues: CASSQDSGVTGNTIYF. The CDR3 DNA is TGCGCCAGCAGCCAAGATTCCGGGGTAACTGGAAACACCATATATTTT.

The V gene is TRBV5-6, the J gene TRBJ2-7; tentative D call: TRBD1 (5 bases). V lost 1 base to trimming and J lost 3 bases, with 11 bases between them. The V gene's germline CDR1 is SGHDT and CDR2 YYEEEE. This CDR3 is 14 amino acids long. CDR3 coding DNA: TGTGCCAGCAGCTTGCCCCACAGGAGCTACGAGCAGTACTTC. Translated, it gives CASSLPHRSYEQYF.

This clone was observed a few times. The chain is built from TRBV7-6 and TRBJ1-1; 8 bases agree with TRBD1. With V trimmed by 0 bases and J by 12 bases, 12 bases remained unmatched. The germline CDR1 and CDR2 sequences are SGHVS and FNYEAQ. There are 15 residues in the CDR3. The chain's CDR3 is CASSLAGSRTGSTFF. CDR3 in DNA: TGTGCCAGCAGCTTAGCAGGGAGTCGGACAGGGTCGACTTTCTTT.

V and J are TRBV2 and TRBJ2-1; D might be TRBD1 (7 bases). The V gene's germline CDR1 is SNHLY and CDR2 FYNNEI. The CDR3 length is 13 residues. V dropped 3 bases and J dropped 10 bases, with 13 bases sitting between them. CDR3 loop: CASSDRQGGEQFF. The CDR3 DNA is TGTGCCAGCAGTGACAGACAGGGAGGAGAGCAGTTCTTC.

A remark on this clone: The identical CDR3 is also encoded by other nucleotide sequences in the sample. The rearrangement links TRBV15 to TRBJ1-1, with TRBD1 identical over 8 bases. Germline trimming cut 1 base from V and 1 base from J; bases unmatched to any gene: 2. This CDR3 region has 15 residues. CDR1 is LNHNV, CDR2 YYDKDF, per germline (reference sequence). CDR3 coding DNA: TGTGCCACCAGCAGAGGGGGGACAGGGAACACTGAAGCTTTCTTT. It specifies CATSRGGTGNTEAFF.

V gene TRBV19 combines with J gene TRBJ2-1; D ambiguous. Looked up from germline, CDR1 is LNHDA and CDR2 is SQIVND (reference sequence). Trimming removed 6 bases at V and 0 bases at J, with 12 bases between. This CDR3 region has 15 residues. CDR3 protein: CASRDIKSSYNEQFF. CDR3 nucleotides: TGTGCCAGTAGAGACATAAAAAGCTCCTACAATGAGCAGTTCTTC.

The rearrangement uses TRBV5-1 and TRBJ1-2; TRBD1 agrees at 7 bases. The CDR3 totals 14 residues. CDR1 and CDR2 (germline): SGHRS, YFSETQ. The V segment lost 3 bases and the J segment 6 bases; nucleotides outside the gene matches: 8. The CDR3 region has the DNA TGCGCCAGCAGCTCCTACAGGGGTGTTGATGGCTACACCTTC. Its translation is CASSSYRGVDGYTF.

The V call is TRBV30, the J call TRBJ1-3, with D possibly TRBD1 on 5 matching bases. Per germline, CDR1 GTSNPN and CDR2 SVGIG (reference sequence). The V and J ends lost 5 bases and 0 bases respectively, with 11 bases between them. This CDR3 contains 14 residues. The CDR3 spells CAWGRGFSGNTIYF. For the CDR3, the DNA is TGTGCCTGGGGAAGGGGATTCTCTGGAAACACCATATATTTT.

This chain connects TRBV28 to TRBJ1-2; D unclear. The V end lost 1 base, the J end lost 8 bases, and 8 bases lay between the germline ends. Germline CDR1 is MDHEN and CDR2 is SYDVKM. The CDR3 consists of 12 residues. As DNA, the CDR3 is TGTGCCAGCAGTTTATACCTCCTGGGCTACACCTTC. Protein: CASSLYLLGYTF.

This sequence joins TRBV2 and TRBJ2-7; 9 nucleotides agree with TRBD1. Per the germline V gene, CDR1 is SNHLY and CDR2 is FYNNEI. V shed 8 bases, J shed 2 bases, and the junction held 10 bases outside the gene matches. CDR3 size: 15 residues. CDR3 coding DNA: TGTGCCAGCCGTGGAGGGACAGGGATAACCTACGAGCAGTACTTC. This codes for CASRGGTGITYEQYF.

This clone was picked up one time. The chain joins TRBV9 to TRBJ1-6; TRBD1 matches 7 bases. With V trimmed by 3 bases and J by 7 bases, 4 bases remained unmatched. The CDR3 loop spans 14 amino acids. Germline CDR1 SGDLS, CDR2 YYNGEE. DNA of the CDR3: TGTGCCAGCAGCGGACAGGGACGGAATTCACCCCTCCACTTT. Translation: CASSGQGRNSPLHF.

The gene calls are TRBV24-1 and TRBJ2-1; 8 bases map to TRBD1. This CDR3 is built from 14 residues. V trimming: 5 bases; J trimming: 8 bases; junction bases outside the gene matches: 7. Germline V CDR1 and CDR2: KGHDR, SFDVKD. The CDR3 DNA is TGTGCCACCAGTGGCCGGGACAGGAGGCATGAGCAGTTCTTC. This sequence encodes CATSGRDRRHEQFF.

The V and J genes are TRBV5-1 and TRBJ2-1, with D possibly being TRBD1 (6 bases). The CDR3 length is 15 residues. Germline V gene lookup returns CDR1 SGHRS and CDR2 YFSETQ. Trimming cost V 1 base and J 8 bases, with 16 bases left between them. Here the CDR3 reads CASSLTGSGWDEQFF. The CDR3 DNA reads TGCGCCAGCAGCTTGACAGGGTCGGGTTGGGATGAGCAGTTCTTC.

This chain links TRBV2 with TRBJ2-1; 7 bases map to TRBD1. The germline CDR1 and CDR2 sequences are SNHLY and FYNNEI. The CDR3 contains 14 residues. Trimming cost V 6 bases and J 7 bases; bases outside gene matches: 9. The CDR3 spells CASRHRDSRNEQFF. DNA for the CDR3: TGTGCCAGCAGACACAGGGACAGCCGGAATGAGCAGTTCTTC.

The chain is built from TRBV5-5 and TRBJ2-5, with 7 bases that match TRBD1. V shed 3 bases, J shed 4 bases, and the junction held 12 bases outside the gene matches. CDR3 length: 16 residues. Per germline, CDR1 SGHKS and CDR2 YYEKEE (reference sequence). Here the CDR3 DNA reads TGTGCCAGCAGCTGGACCGGGACAGCGATTGCAGAGACCCAGTACTTC. It codes for CASSWTGTAIAETQYF.

The chain recombines TRBV9 with TRBJ2-5, with 9 bases that match TRBD1. Looked up from germline, CDR1 is SGDLS and CDR2 is YYNGEE. The J segment lost 5 bases and the V segment lost 0 bases, leaving 5 bases of the junction unmatched. The CDR3 runs 15 residues. For the CDR3, the DNA is TGTGCCAGCAGCGTAGCTACAGGGGGCGAGGAGACCCAGTACTTC. This sequence encodes CASSVATGGEETQYF. The complete variable domain, with remaining parts taken from reference TRBV9 and TRBJ2-5, reads DSGVTQTPKHLITATGQRVTLRCSPRSGDLSVYWYQQSLDQGLQFLIQYYNGEERAKGNILERFSAQQFPDLHSELNLSSLELGDSALYFCASSVATGGEETQYFGPGTRLLVL.

The count of this clone is one. This rearrangement joins TRBV5-1 to TRBJ2-7, with 12 positions matching TRBD2. V was pared by 0 bases and J by 3 bases, with 4 bases of the junction left unmatched. CDR1 is SGHRS, CDR2 YFSETQ, per germline. The CDR3 totals 16 residues. Written as DNA, the CDR3 is TGCGCCAGCAGCTTGGCACCGACTAGCGGGAGCTACGAGCAGTACTTC. Translated, it gives CASSLAPTSGSYEQYF.

The chain links TRBV6-5 to TRBJ2-7; possible D gene TRBD2, 6 bases. Germline values: CDR1 MNHEY, CDR2 SVGAGI. The CDR3 has 14 residues. Deletions cut 4 bases from V and 2 bases from J, with 12 bases between. The DNA for the CDR3 is TGTGCCAGCAGTTCCGCCCGGGGGACCTACGAGCAGTACTTC. It encodes CASSSARGTYEQYF.

The chain employs TRBV5-1 and TRBJ1-1, with D tentatively TRBD1 (6 bases). Germline CDR1 and CDR2: SGHRS and YFSETQ. V lost 4 bases to trimming and J lost 4 bases, with 17 bases between them. The CDR3 totals 15 residues. CDR3 in amino acids: CASSPEQGRTTEAFF. The CDR3 nucleotides read TGCGCCAGCAGCCCGGAACAGGGAAGGACCACTGAAGCTTTCTTT.